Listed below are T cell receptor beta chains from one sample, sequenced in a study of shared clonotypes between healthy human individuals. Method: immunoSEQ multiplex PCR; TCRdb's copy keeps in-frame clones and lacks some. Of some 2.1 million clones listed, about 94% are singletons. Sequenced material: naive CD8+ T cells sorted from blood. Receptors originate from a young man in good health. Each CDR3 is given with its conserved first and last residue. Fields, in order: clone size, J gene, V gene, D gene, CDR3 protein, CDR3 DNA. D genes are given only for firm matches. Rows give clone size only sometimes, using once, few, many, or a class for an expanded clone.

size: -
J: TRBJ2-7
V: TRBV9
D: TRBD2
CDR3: CASSPHLAGENYEQYF
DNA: TGTGCCAGCAGCCCGCACCTAGCGGGAGAGAACTACGAGCAGTACTTC

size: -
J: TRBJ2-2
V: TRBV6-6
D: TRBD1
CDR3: CASSPSGTANTGELFF
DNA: TGTGCCAGCAGCCCCTCCGGGACAGCGAACACCGGGGAGCTGTTTTTT

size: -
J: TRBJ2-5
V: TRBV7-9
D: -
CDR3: CASRRDNQETQYF
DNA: TGTGCCAGCAGAAGGGACAACCAAGAGACCCAGTACTTC

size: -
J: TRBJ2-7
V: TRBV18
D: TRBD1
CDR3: CASSWDSYEQYF
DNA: TGTGCCAGCTCGTGGGACAGCTACGAGCAGTACTTC

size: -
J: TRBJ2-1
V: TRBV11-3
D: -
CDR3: CASSPRGQEQFF
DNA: TGTGCCAGCAGCCCGAGGGGTCAAGAGCAGTTCTTC

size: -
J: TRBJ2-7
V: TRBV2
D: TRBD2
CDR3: CASSDLLAFNEQYF
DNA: TGTGCCAGCAGTGACTTACTAGCGTTTAACGAGCAGTACTTC

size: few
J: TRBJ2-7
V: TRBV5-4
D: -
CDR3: CASSWTLGYEQYF
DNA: TGTGCCAGCAGCTGGACCTTGGGATACGAGCAGTACTTC

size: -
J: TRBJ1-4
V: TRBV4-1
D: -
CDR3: CASSPPLEEKLFF
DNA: TGCGCCAGCAGCCCACCTTTAGAGGAAAAACTGTTTTTT

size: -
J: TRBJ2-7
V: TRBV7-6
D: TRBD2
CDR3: CASSLSGAYEQYF
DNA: TGTGCCAGCAGCCTGAGCGGGGCCTACGAGCAGTACTTC

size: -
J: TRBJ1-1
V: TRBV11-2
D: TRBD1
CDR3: CASSRQGDTEAFF
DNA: TGTGCCAGCAGCCGACAGGGCGACACTGAAGCTTTCTTT